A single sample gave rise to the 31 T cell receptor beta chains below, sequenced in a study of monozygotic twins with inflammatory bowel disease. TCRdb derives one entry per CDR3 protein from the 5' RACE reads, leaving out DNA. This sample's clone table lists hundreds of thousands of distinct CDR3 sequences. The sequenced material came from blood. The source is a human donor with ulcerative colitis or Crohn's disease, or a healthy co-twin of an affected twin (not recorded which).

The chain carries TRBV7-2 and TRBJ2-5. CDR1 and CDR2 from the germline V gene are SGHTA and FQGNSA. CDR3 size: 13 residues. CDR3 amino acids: CASSQILQETQYF.

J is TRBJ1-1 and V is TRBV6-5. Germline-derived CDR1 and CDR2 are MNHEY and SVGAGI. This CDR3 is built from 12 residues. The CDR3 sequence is CASSYSPGEAFF.

The CDR3 sequence is CASRTGGAAGQYF. The chain has TRBV27 and TRBJ2-7; no DNA is available, so the TRBD1 call from TCRdb remains unchecked. This CDR3 is 13 amino acids long. In germline, CDR1 is MNHEY, CDR2 SMNVEV (reference sequence).

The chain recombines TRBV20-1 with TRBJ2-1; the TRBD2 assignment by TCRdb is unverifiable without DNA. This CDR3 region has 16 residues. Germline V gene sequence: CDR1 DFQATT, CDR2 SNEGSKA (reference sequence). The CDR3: CSATDPMGLAADEQFF.

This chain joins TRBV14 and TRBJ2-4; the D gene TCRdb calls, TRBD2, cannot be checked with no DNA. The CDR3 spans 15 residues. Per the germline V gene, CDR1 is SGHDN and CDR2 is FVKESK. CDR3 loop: CASSQAGLGEGIQYF.

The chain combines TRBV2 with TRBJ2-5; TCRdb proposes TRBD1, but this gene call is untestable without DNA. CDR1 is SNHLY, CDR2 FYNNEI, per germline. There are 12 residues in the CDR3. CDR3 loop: CASSGQGLAQYF.

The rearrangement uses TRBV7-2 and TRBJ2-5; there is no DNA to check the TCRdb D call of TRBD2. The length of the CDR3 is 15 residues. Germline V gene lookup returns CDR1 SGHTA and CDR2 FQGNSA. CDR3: CASSPTSGGSETQYF.

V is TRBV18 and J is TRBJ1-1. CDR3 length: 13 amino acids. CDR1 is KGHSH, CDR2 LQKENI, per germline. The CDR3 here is CASSGPYGLEAFF.

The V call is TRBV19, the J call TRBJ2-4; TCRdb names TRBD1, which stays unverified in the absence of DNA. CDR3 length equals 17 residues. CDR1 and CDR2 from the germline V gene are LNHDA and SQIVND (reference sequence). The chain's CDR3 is CASSIEEGQLAKNIQYF. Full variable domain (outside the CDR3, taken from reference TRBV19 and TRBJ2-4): DGGITQSPKYLFRKEGQNVTLSCEQNLNHDAMYWYRQDPGQGLRLIYYSQIVNDFQKGDIAEGYSVSREKKESFPLTVTSAQKNPTAFYLCASSIEEGQLAKNIQYFGAGTRLSVL.

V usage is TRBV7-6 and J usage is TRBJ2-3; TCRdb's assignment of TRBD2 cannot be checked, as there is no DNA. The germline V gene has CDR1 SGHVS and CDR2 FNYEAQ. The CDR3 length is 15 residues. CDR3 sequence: CASSSRLDSTDTQYF. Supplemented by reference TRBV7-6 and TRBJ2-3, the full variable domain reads GAGVSQSPRYKVTKRGQDVALRCDPISGHVSLYWYRQALGQGPEFLTYFNYEAQQDKSGLPNDRFSAERPEGSISTLTIQRTEQRDSAMYRCASSSRLDSTDTQYFGPGTRLTVL.

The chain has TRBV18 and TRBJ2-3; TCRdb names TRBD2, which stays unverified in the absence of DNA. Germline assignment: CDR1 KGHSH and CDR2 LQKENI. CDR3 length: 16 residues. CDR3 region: CASSHASGSRGDTQYF.

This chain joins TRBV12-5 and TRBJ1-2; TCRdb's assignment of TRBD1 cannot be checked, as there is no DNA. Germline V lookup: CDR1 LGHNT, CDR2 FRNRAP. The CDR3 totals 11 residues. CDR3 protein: CASGLDSGYTF.

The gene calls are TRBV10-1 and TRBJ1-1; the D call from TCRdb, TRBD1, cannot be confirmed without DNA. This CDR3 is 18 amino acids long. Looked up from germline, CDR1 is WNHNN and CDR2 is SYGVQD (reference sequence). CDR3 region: CASSPGQGNWPKNTEAFF.

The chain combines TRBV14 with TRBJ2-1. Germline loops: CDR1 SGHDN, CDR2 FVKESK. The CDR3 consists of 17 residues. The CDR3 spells CASSQDRSATVYNEQFF. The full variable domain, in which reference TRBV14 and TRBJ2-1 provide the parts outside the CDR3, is EAGVTQFPSHSVIEKGQTVTLRCDPISGHDNLYWYRRVMGKEIKFLLHFVKESKQDESGMPNNRFLAERTGGTYSTLKVQPAELEDSGVYFCASSQDRSATVYNEQFFGPGTRLTVL.

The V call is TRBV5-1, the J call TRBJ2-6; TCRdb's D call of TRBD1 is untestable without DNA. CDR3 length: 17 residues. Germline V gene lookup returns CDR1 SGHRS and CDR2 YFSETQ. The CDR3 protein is CASSSGTDSSGANVLTF.

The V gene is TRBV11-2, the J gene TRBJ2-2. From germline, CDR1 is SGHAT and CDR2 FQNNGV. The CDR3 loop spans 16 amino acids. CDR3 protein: CASNYLLAGNTGELFF.

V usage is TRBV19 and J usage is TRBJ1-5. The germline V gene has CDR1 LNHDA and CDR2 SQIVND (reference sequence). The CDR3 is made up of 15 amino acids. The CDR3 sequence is CASTATVYSNQPQHF.

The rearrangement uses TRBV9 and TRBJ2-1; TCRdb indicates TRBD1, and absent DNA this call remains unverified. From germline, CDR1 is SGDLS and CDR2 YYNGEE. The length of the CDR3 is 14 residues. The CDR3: CASSAPGTSNEQFF.

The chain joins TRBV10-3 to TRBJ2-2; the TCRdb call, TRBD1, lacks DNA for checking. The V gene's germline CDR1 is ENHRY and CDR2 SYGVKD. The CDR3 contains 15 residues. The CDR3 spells CAISLGQGDTGELFF.

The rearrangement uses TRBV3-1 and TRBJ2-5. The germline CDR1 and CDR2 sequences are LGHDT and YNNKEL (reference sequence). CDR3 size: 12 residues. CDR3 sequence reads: CASSQQPETQYF.

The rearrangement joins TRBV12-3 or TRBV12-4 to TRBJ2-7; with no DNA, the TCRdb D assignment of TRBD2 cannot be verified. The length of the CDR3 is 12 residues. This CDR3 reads CASGGLRDEQYF.

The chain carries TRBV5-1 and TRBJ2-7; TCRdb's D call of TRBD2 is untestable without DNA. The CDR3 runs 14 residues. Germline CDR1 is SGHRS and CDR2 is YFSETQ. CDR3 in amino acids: CASSPGLAQDKQYF.

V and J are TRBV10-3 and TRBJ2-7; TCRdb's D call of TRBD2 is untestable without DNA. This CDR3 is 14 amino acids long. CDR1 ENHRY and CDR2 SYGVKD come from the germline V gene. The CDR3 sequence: CAITSGASSYEQYF.

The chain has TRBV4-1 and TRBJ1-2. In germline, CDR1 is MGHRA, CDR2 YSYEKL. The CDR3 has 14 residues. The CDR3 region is CASSQSPYDYGYTF.

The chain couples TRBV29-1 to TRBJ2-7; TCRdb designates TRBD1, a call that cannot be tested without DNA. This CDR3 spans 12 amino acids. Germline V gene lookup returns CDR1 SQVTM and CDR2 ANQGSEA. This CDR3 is CSVGQGFSEQYF.

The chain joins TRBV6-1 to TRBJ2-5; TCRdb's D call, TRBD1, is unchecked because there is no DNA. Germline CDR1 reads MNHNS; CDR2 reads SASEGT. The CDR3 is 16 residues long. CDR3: CASRPPTGSLQETQYF.

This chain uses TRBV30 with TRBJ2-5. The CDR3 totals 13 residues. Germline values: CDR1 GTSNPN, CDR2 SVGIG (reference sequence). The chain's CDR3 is CAWSVGLGETQYF.

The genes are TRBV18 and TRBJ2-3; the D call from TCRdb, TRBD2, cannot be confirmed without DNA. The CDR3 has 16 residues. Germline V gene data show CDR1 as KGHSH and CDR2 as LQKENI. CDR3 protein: CASSPTRKVGADTQYF.

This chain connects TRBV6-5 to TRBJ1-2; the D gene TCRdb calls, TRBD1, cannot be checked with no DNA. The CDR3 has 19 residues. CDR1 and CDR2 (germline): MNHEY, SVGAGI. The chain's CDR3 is CASSYVPGTGKGSNYGYTF.

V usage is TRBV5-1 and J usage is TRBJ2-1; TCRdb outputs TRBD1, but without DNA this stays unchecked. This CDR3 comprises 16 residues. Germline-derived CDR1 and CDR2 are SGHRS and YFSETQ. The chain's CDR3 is CASSLHTRDSYNEQFF. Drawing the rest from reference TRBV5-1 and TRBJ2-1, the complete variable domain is KAGVTQTPRYLIKTRGQQVTLSCSPISGHRSVSWYQQTPGQGLQFLFEYFSETQRNKGNFPGRFSGRQFSNSRSEMNVSTLELGDSALYLCASSLHTRDSYNEQFFGPGTRLTVL.

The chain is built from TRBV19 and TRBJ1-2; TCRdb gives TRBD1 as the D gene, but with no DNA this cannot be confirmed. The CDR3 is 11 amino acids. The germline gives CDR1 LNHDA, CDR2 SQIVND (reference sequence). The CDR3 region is CASTGGQGYTF.